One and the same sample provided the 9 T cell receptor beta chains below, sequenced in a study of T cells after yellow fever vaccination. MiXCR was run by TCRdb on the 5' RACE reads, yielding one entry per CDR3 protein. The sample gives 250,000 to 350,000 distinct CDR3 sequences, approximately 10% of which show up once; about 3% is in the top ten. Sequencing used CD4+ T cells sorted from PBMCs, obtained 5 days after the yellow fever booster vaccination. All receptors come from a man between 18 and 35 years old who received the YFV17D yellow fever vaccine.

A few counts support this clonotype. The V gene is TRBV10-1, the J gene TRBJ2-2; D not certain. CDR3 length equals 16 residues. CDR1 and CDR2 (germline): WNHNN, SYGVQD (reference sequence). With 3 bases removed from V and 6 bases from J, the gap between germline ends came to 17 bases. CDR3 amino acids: CASSDGMKVGSGELFF. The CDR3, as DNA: TGCGCCAGCAGTGATGGGATGAAGGTCGGGTCCGGGGAGCTGTTTTTT.

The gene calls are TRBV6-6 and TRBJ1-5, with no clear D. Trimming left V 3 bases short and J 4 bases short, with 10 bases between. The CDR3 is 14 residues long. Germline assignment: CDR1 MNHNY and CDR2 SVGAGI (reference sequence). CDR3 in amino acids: CASSYDGGNQPQHF. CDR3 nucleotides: TGTGCCAGCAGTTATGACGGAGGAAATCAGCCCCAGCATTTT.

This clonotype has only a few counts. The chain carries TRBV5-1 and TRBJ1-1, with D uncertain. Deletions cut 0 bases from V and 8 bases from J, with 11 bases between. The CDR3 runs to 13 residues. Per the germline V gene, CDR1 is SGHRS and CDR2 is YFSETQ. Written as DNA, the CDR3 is TGCGCCAGCAGCTTGGCTAGTGTCGGGGAAGCTTTCTTT. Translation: CASSLASVGEAFF.

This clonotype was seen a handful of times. The CDR3 region is CASRVAGALNEQFF. DNA for the CDR3: TGTGCCAGCAGGGTAGCGGGGGCACTCAATGAGCAGTTCTTC. The chain couples TRBV2 to TRBJ2-1, with TRBD2 identical over 9 bases. The CDR3 is 14 residues long. Per germline, CDR1 SNHLY and CDR2 FYNNEI. After removal of 6 bases from V and 6 bases from J, the junction contained 6 bases not matched to a gene.

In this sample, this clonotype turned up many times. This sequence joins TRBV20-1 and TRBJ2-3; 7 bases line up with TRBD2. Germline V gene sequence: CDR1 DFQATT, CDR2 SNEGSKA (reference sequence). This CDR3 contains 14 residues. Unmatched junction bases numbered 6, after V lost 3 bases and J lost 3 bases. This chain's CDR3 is CSARSGLGTDTQYF. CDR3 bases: TGCAGTGCTAGGTCAGGACTAGGGACAGATACGCAGTATTTT.

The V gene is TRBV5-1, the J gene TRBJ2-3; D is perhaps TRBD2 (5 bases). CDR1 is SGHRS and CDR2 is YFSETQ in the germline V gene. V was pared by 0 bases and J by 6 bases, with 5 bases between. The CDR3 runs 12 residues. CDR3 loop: CASSLERDTQYF. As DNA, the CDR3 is TGCGCCAGCAGCTTGGAGCGGGATACGCAGTATTTT.

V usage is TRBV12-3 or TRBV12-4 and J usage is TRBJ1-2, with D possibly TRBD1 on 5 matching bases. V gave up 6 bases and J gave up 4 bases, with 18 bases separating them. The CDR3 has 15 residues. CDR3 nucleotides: TGTGCCAGCAGCATGACTCTGGGACTAGGCTATGGCTACACCTTC. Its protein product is CASSMTLGLGYGYTF.

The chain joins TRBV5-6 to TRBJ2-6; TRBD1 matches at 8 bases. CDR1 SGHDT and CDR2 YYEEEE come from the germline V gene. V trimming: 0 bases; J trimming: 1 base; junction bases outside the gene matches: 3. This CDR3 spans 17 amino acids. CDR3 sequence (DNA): TGTGCCAGCAGCTTGGGACAGGGGTGGTCTGGGGCCAACGTCCTGACTTTC. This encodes CASSLGQGWSGANVLTF.

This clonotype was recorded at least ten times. The CDR3 DNA reads as TGCAGTGCTAGAGATTCGTCGGACCACTATGGCTACACCTTC. Residues: CSARDSSDHYGYTF. The chain uses TRBV20-1 and TRBJ1-2; D unclear. Germline lookup yields CDR1 DFQATT and CDR2 SNEGSKA (reference sequence). The CDR3 consists of 14 residues. Trimming removed 0 bases from V and 3 bases from J, with 11 bases in between.